This is a list of T cell receptor beta chains from one sample in a study of blood T cells in healthy people across ages. TCRdb used MiXCR to reprocess the 5' RACE reads, holding one entry per CDR3 protein. Of 850,000 to 1,100,000 distinct CDR3 sequences listed, more than 30% are singletons. The specimen sequenced was blood. These receptors came from a young man in good health. Both conserved end residues are part of each CDR3. Fields, in order: V gene, J gene, CDR3 protein.

>TRBV20-1|TRBJ1-2
CSARDQGGAGYTF
>TRBV20-1|TRBJ1-2
CSAPDENNYGYTF
>TRBV29-1|TRBJ2-7
CSVKLGLGAYEQYF
>TRBV7-3|TRBJ2-1
CASSLELGTGKNEQFF
>TRBV7-2|TRBJ1-5
CASSLYNGQPRHF
>TRBV14|TRBJ2-5
CASPGNEQYF
>TRBV6-5|TRBJ1-5
CASSPGNRQGKSNQPQHF
>TRBV4-1|TRBJ2-1
CASSQTGSSYNEQFF
>TRBV7-6|TRBJ1-4
CASSSTGGVTNEKLFF
>TRBV6-4|TRBJ1-6
CASSDEPNSPLHF
>TRBV2|TRBJ2-7
CASTKDRGITYNEQYF
>TRBV7-3|TRBJ2-3
CASSPTSGGGTATQYF
>TRBV12-3/TRBV12-4|TRBJ1-2
CASSSFRGGYGYTF
>TRBV7-3|TRBJ1-1
CASSSTGGKDTEAFF
>TRBV6-2/TRBV6-3|TRBJ2-1
CASSSFSWGYNEQFF
>TRBV6-5|TRBJ1-4
CASSYSGCGTNEKLFF